A single sample gave rise to the 32 T cell receptor beta chains below, sequenced in a study of T cells expressing NK-cell markers. TCRdb re-called the 5' RACE reads and catalogs CDR3 proteins one per entry, DNA excluded. The sample has roughly 280,000 distinct CDR3 sequences. The sequenced sample was blood T cells: a sorted CD56 or NKG2C T cell subset, CD4+ or CD8+ T cells, or bulk PBMC T cells (not recorded which). The receptors here all came from a young man in good health.

CDR3 in amino acids: CASTPDRDNSPLHF. The genes are TRBV28 and TRBJ1-6; TCRdb's assignment of TRBD1 cannot be checked, as there is no DNA. Germline lookup yields CDR1 MDHEN and CDR2 SYDVKM. This CDR3 has 14 amino acids.

The chain is built from TRBV3-1 and TRBJ2-1; as DNA is missing, the TRBD2 call by TCRdb cannot be tested. CDR1 and CDR2 from the germline V gene are LGHDT and YNNKEL (reference sequence). The CDR3 is made up of 16 amino acids. The CDR3 is CASSRPRSAGNNEQFF.

J is TRBJ2-1 and V is TRBV7-3; TCRdb's D call, TRBD1, is unchecked because there is no DNA. In germline, CDR1 is SGHTA, CDR2 FQGTGA. CDR3 size: 13 residues. The CDR3 protein is CASTGDFGNEQFF.

The chain recombines TRBV7-8 with TRBJ2-3; TCRdb lists TRBD2, though no DNA is available to test this call. The CDR3 length is 14 residues. The germline gives CDR1 SGHVS, CDR2 FQNEAQ. CDR3 sequence reads: CASSPRRSTDTQYF.

The rearrangement uses TRBV12-3 or TRBV12-4 and TRBJ2-1; lacking DNA, the TRBD1 call made by TCRdb goes unchecked. CDR3 length equals 15 residues. This CDR3 is CASSLGDPRQGEQFF.

This chain uses TRBV5-5 with TRBJ2-1; TCRdb selects TRBD2, and the lack of DNA leaves this call unchecked. The CDR3 totals 14 residues. From germline, CDR1 is SGHKS and CDR2 YYEKEE (reference sequence). CDR3 protein: CASSLSREYNEQFF.

This chain links TRBV6-5 with TRBJ2-1. Germline-derived CDR1 and CDR2 are MNHEY and SVGAGI. This CDR3 region has 13 residues. This CDR3 is CASSYGTSTEQFF.

The V gene is TRBV7-9, the J gene TRBJ1-1; TCRdb designates TRBD1, a call that cannot be tested without DNA. Germline CDR1 SEHNR, CDR2 FQNEAQ (reference sequence). The CDR3 consists of 14 residues. The CDR3 spells CASSSHRDRAEAFF.

The genes are TRBV19 and TRBJ2-1; the TCRdb call, TRBD1, lacks DNA for checking. The CDR3 totals 17 residues. Germline V lookup: CDR1 LNHDA, CDR2 SQIVND (reference sequence). The CDR3 sequence is CASDKTGSRSSYNEQFF.

V and J are TRBV12-3 or TRBV12-4 and TRBJ2-3; the D call of TRBD1 rests on TCRdb alone, since no DNA is present to check it. The CDR3 is 15 residues long. This CDR3 reads CASSFKPPGADTQYF.

The chain recombines TRBV30 with TRBJ1-6. The germline CDR1 and CDR2 sequences are GTSNPN and SVGIG (reference sequence). CDR3 length: 14 amino acids. The CDR3 loop is CAWSATVLNSPLHF.

The chain is built from TRBV29-1 and TRBJ2-1. The CDR3 is 12 amino acids. Germline-derived CDR1 and CDR2 are SQVTM and ANQGSEA. The CDR3 sequence is CSVGGSLHEQFF.

The J gene is TRBJ1-5, the V gene TRBV4-2; TCRdb's D call of TRBD1 is untestable without DNA. CDR1 is LGHNA, CDR2 YNFKEQ, per germline. CDR3 length: 15 residues. The chain's CDR3 is CASSQARGYGQPQHF.

This sequence joins TRBV20-1 and TRBJ2-7; the D call of TRBD2 rests on TCRdb alone, since no DNA is present to check it. The length of the CDR3 is 16 residues. Germline CDR1 and CDR2: DFQATT and SNEGSKA (reference sequence). CDR3 in amino acids: CSARDNLAQLTYEQYF.

This rearrangement joins TRBV12-3 or TRBV12-4 to TRBJ1-1. The CDR3 is made up of 11 amino acids. The CDR3: CASRRAGEAFF.

This chain links TRBV15 with TRBJ2-1; TCRdb proposes TRBD2, but this gene call is untestable without DNA. This CDR3 is built from 14 residues. Germline V gene lookup returns CDR1 LNHNV and CDR2 YYDKDF (reference sequence). CDR3 sequence: CATSSSGPYNEQFF.

The chain employs TRBV20-1 and TRBJ1-2; TCRdb names TRBD1, which stays unverified in the absence of DNA. CDR1 DFQATT and CDR2 SNEGSKA come from the germline V gene (reference sequence). This CDR3 has 14 amino acids. The CDR3 loop is CSAEKRGDGYGYTF.

The chain uses TRBV29-1 and TRBJ1-3. Germline V CDR1 and CDR2: SQVTM, ANQGSEA. This CDR3 contains 13 residues. This chain's CDR3 is CSVGTGLGNTIYF.

The chain couples TRBV16 to TRBJ2-7. The CDR3 is made up of 17 amino acids. The V gene's germline CDR1 is KGHSY and CDR2 FQNENV. The CDR3 spells CASSRGSVGRSSYEQYF.

This chain links TRBV5-1 with TRBJ2-1; TCRdb outputs TRBD2, but without DNA this stays unchecked. Germline V lookup: CDR1 SGHRS, CDR2 YFSETQ. CDR3 length: 14 amino acids. The CDR3 reads CATAWEDPANEQFF.

This rearrangement joins TRBV12-3 or TRBV12-4 to TRBJ2-1; TCRdb's assignment of TRBD1 cannot be checked, as there is no DNA. The CDR3 contains 16 residues. The CDR3 loop is CASILSPPLPYNEQFF.

V usage is TRBV7-6 and J usage is TRBJ1-3. The CDR3 loop spans 14 amino acids. Germline V gene sequence: CDR1 SGHVS, CDR2 FNYEAQ. This CDR3 is CASSSLRGGNTIYF.

The chain combines TRBV15 with TRBJ1-1; TCRdb selects TRBD1, and the lack of DNA leaves this call unchecked. This CDR3 is 12 amino acids long. CDR1 and CDR2 from the germline V gene are LNHNV and YYDKDF (reference sequence). The CDR3 protein is CATSRPTGKTFF.

This rearrangement joins TRBV7-3 to TRBJ2-7; without DNA, the TCRdb call of TRBD2 cannot be checked. Germline CDR1 reads SGHTA; CDR2 reads FQGTGA. The CDR3 has 15 amino acids. This CDR3 is CASSALAGVSHEQYF.

The V call is TRBV9, the J call TRBJ2-1; lacking DNA, the TRBD2 call made by TCRdb goes unchecked. Looked up from germline, CDR1 is SGDLS and CDR2 is YYNGEE. This CDR3 contains 16 residues. The CDR3 sequence: CASRPTGTSGSHEQFF.

The chain links TRBV6-1 to TRBJ1-1. Germline assignment: CDR1 MNHNS and CDR2 SASEGT. CDR3 length equals 13 residues. CDR3 protein: CASFGQSLGEAFF.

The gene calls are TRBV28 and TRBJ1-4. The germline gives CDR1 MDHEN, CDR2 SYDVKM. This CDR3 is 13 amino acids long. The CDR3 reads CASTLMGYEKLFF.

The chain recombines TRBV6-5 with TRBJ2-1. CDR1 and CDR2 (germline): MNHEY, SVGAGI. The CDR3 totals 14 residues. The CDR3 is CASSHRVPHNEQFF.

V usage is TRBV5-5 and J usage is TRBJ2-5; TCRdb returns TRBD2, unconfirmable since there is no DNA. The CDR3 sequence is 13 residues long. The germline V gene encodes CDR1 SGHKS and CDR2 YYEKEE (reference sequence). CDR3 in amino acids: CASSPTRWETQYF.

The rearrangement links TRBV15 to TRBJ1-1. Per the germline V gene, CDR1 is LNHNV and CDR2 is YYDKDF (reference sequence). The CDR3 runs 13 residues. The CDR3 is CATSRDMRDRAFF.

V is TRBV5-1 and J is TRBJ2-1; TCRdb calls TRBD2, which cannot be checked without DNA. This CDR3 spans 16 amino acids. The germline V gene encodes CDR1 SGHRS and CDR2 YFSETQ. The CDR3 sequence is CASSFTSGRAFNEQFF.

The rearrangement joins TRBV20-1 to TRBJ2-3; TCRdb selects TRBD1, and the lack of DNA leaves this call unchecked. The CDR3 covers 15 residues. In germline, CDR1 is DFQATT, CDR2 SNEGSKA (reference sequence). CDR3: CSARSLGVGTDTQYF.